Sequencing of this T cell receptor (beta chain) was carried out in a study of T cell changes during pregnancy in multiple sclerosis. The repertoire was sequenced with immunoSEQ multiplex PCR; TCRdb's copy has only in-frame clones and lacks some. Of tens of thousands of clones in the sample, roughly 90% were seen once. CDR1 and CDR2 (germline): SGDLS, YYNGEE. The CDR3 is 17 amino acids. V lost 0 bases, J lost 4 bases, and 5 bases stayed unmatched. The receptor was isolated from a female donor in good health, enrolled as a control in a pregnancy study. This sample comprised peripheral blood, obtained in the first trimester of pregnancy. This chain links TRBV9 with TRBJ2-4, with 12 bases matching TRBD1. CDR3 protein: CASSVDGTGGLKNIQYF. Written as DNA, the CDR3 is TGTGCCAGCAGCGTAGACGGGACAGGGGGCCTTAAAAACATTCAGTACTTC.